This entry concerns a single TCR beta chain. The data belong to a study of blood T cells in healthy people across ages. The CDR3 length is 15 residues. V was shortened by 4 bases and J by 1 base, with 13 bases between the two germline ends. Germline-derived CDR1 and CDR2 are SEHNR and FQNEAQ (reference sequence). A J-beta primer mix and a sample-barcoded 5' primer were used in a second PCR of roughly 6 to 12 cycles. TCRdb re-analysed the 5' RACE reads in MiXCR, keeping a single row per CDR3 protein. This repertoire shows 1.5 million to 2 million distinct CDR3 sequences, roughly 32% found once; its top ten account for about 10%.

The gene calls are TRBV7-9 and TRBJ1-1, with a weak D call TRBD1 (6 bases). The specimen was blood. The sequence derives from a woman in her 30s in good health. The CDR3 coding sequence is TGTGCCAGCAGCTCCTACAGGGATGGGAACACTGAAGCTTTCTTT. Amino acid sequence: CASSSYRDGNTEAFF.